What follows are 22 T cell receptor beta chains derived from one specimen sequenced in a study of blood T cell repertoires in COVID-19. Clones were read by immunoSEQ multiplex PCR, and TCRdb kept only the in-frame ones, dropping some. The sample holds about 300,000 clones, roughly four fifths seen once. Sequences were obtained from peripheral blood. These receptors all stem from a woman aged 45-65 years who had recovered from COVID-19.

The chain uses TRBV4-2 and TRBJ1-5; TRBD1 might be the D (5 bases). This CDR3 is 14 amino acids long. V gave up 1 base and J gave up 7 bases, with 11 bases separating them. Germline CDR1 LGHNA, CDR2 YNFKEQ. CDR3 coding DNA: TGTGCCAGCAGCCAAGCAGGGAGGAACCAGCCCCAGCATTTT. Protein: CASSQAGRNQPQHF.

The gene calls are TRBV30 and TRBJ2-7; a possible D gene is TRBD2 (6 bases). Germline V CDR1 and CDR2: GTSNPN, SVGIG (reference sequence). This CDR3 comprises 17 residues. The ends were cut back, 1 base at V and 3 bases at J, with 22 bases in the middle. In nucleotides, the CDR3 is TGTGCCTGGAGTGGTAAACCCGGGACTCGAGGGAGCTACGAGCAGTACTTC. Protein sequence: CAWSGKPGTRGSYEQYF.

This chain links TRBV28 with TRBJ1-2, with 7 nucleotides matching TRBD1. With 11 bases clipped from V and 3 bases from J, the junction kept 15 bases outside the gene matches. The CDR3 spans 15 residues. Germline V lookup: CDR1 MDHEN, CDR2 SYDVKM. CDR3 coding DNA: TGTGCCCTCTCCCAAGGGACAGCCAGCGACTATGGCTACACCTTC. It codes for CALSQGTASDYGYTF.

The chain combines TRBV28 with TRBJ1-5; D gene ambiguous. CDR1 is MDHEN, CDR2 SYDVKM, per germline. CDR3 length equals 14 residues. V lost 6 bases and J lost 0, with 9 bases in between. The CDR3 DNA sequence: TGTGCCAGCAGCCCTCGGGTTAGCAATCAGCCCCAGCATTTT. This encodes CASSPRVSNQPQHF.

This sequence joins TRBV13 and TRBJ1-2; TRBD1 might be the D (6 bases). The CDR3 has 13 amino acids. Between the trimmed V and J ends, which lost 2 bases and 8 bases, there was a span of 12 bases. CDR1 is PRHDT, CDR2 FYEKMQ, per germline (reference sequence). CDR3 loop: CASSLRGEGGYTF. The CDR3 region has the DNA TGTGCCAGCAGCTTAAGGGGGGAGGGAGGCTACACCTTC.

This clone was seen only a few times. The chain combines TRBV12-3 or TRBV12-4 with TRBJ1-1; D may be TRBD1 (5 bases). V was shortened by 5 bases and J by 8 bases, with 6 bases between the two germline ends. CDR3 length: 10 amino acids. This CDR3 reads CASSRTEAFF. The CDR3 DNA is TGTGCCAGCAGTAGGACAGAAGCTTTCTTT.

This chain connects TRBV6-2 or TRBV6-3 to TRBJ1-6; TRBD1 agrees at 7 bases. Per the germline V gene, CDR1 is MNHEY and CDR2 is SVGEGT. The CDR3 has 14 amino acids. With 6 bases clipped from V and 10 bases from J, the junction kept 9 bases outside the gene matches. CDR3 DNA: TGTGCCAGCAGCAGGGGGGGTGAGGTCTCACCCCTCCACTTT. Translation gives CASSRGGEVSPLHF.

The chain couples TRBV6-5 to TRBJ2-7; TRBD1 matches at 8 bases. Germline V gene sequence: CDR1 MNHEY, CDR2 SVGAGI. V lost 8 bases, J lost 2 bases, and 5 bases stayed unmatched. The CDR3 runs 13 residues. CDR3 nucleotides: TGTGCCAGCCGGCTGGACAGGGCCTACGAGCAGTACTTC. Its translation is CASRLDRAYEQYF.

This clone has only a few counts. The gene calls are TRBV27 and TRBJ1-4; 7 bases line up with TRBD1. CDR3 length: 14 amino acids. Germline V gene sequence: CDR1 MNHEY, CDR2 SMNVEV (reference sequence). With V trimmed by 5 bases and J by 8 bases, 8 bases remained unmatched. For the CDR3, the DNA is TGTGCCAGCAGTCCCCAGACAGGGAGGGAAAAACTGTTTTTT. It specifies CASSPQTGREKLFF.

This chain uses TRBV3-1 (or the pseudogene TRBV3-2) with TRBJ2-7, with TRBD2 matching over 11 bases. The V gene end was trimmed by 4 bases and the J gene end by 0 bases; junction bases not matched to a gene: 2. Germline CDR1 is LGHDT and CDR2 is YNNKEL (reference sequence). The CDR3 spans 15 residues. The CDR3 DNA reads TGTGCCAGCAGCCCGGGACTAGCGGCCTCCTACGAGCAGTACTTC. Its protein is CASSPGLAASYEQYF.

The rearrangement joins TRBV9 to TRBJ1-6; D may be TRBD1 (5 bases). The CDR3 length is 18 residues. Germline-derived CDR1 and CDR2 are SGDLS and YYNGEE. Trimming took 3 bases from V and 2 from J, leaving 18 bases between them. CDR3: CASSATTGTTTYNSPLHF. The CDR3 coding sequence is TGTGCCAGCAGCGCCACAACCGGGACTACAACCTATAATTCACCCCTCCACTTT.

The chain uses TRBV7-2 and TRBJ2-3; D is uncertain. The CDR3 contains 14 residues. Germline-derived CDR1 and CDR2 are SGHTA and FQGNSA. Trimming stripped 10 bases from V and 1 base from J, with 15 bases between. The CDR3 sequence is CATQWVEGTDTQYF. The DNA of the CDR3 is TGTGCCACTCAATGGGTCGAGGGCACAGATACGCAGTATTTT.

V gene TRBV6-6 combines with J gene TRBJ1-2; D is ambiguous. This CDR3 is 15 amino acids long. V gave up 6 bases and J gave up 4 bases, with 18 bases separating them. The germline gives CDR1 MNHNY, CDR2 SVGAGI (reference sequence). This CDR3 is CASRSRELRTYGYTF. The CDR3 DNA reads TGTGCCAGCAGATCCCGGGAGCTGCGCACCTATGGCTACACCTTC.

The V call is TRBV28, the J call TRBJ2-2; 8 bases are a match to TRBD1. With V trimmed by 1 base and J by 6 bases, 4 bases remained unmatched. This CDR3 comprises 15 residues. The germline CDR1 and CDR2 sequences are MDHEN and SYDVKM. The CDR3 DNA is TGTGCCAGCAGTTTATCGGACAGGGTTGCCGGGGAGCTGTTTTTT. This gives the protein CASSLSDRVAGELFF.

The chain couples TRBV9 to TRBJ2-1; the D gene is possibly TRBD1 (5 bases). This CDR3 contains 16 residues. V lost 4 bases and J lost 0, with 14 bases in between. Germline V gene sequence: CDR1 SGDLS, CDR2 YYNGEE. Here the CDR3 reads CASSPLRGLSYNEQFF. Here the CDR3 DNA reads TGTGCCAGCAGCCCCCTAAGGGGTCTCTCCTACAATGAGCAGTTCTTC.

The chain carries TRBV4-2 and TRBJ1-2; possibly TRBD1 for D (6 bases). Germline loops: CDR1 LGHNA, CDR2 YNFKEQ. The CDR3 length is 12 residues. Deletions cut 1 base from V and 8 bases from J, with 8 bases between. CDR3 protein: CASSQAGEGYTF. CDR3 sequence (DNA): TGTGCCAGCAGCCAAGCAGGGGAAGGCTACACCTTC.

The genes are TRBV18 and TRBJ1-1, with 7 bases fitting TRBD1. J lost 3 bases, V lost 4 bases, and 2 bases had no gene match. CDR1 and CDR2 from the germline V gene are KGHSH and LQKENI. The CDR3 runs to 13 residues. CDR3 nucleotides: TGTGCCAGCTCACTCGGGACAGACACTGAAGCTTTCTTT. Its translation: CASSLGTDTEAFF.

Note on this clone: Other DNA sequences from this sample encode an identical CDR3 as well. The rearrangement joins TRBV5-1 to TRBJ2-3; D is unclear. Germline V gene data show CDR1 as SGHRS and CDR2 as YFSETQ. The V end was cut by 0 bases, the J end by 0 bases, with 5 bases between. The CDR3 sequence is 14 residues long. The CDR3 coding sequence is TGCGCCAGCAGCTTGGGGCCTAGCACAGATACGCAGTATTTT. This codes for CASSLGPSTDTQYF.

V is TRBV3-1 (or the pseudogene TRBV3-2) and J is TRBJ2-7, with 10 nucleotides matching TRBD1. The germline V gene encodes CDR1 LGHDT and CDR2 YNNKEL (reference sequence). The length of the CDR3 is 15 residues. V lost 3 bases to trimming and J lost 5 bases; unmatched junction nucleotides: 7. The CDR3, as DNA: TGTGCCAGCAGCCAGGCAGGGACAGGGGTGGACGAGCAGTACTTC. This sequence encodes CASSQAGTGVDEQYF.

This chain's CDR3 is CASSFTGIGNTEAFF. DNA for the CDR3: TGTGCCAGCAGCTTCACAGGTATCGGCAACACTGAAGCTTTCTTT. The J gene is TRBJ1-1, the V gene TRBV7-3; perhaps TRBD1 as D (5 bases). Germline CDR1 is SGHTA and CDR2 is FQGTGA. The V and J ends lost 3 bases and 2 bases respectively, with 13 bases between them. The CDR3 consists of 15 residues.

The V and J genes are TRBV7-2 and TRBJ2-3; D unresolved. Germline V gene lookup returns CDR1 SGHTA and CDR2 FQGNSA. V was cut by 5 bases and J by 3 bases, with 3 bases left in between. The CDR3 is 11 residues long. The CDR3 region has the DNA TGTGCCAGCAGCCCAACAGATACGCAGTATTTT. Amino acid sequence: CASSPTDTQYF. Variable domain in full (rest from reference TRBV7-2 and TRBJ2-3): GAGVSQSPSNKVTEKGKDVELRCDPISGHTALYWYRQSLGQGLEFLIYFQGNSAPDKSGLPSDRFSAERTGGSVSTLTIQRTQQEDSAVYLCASSPTDTQYFGPGTRLTVL.

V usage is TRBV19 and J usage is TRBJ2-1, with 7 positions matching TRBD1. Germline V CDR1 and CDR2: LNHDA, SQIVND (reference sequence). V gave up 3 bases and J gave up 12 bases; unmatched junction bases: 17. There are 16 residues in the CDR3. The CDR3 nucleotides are TGTGCCAGTAGTATCGGGACAGCCAGAATGGGAATTGGGCAGTTCTTC. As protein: CASSIGTARMGIGQFF. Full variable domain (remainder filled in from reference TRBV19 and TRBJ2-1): DGGITQSPKYLFRKEGQNVTLSCEQNLNHDAMYWYRQDPGQGLRLIYYSQIVNDFQKGDIAEGYSVSREKKESFPLTVTSAQKNPTAFYLCASSIGTARMGIGQFFGPGTRLTVL.